This T cell receptor (beta chain) was captured in a study of PD-L1 blockade in urothelial cancer (TCRdb year 2017). About the study as a whole: Every patient began therapy in about 2014 and was given atezolizumab 1,200 mg intravenously every 3 weeks. A median of about 140,000 T cells and roughly 80,000 unique TCRs was obtained from blood samples, and a median clonality of approximately 0.086 was observed. Pretreatment tumor samples, along with matched peripheral blood serially collected before and after atezolizumab treatment, were subjected to TCR sequencing. About 85% of the roughly 29 patients were identified as males with urothelial cancer of bladder origin, and a prior smoking history was reported by 18 of 29 patients. Somatic, immune and clinical correlates of response to PD-L1 blockade with atezolizumab in urothelial cancer were the focus of an exploratory multi-omic analysis. Over 28 patients had pretreatment blood TCR-seq, some 24 had at least one posttreatment blood collection, and some 24 had tumor TCR-seq. Durable clinical benefit was defined as progression-free survival longer than 6 months, and TCR features were also tested against progression-free and overall survival. Blood samples were analyzed at two time points: 3 weeks after treatment start (second dose) and 6 weeks after treatment start. Durable clinical benefit was achieved by nine patients but not by the remaining 20. In the same patients who had TCR sequencing, pretreatment tumors also underwent whole exome sequencing and RNA sequencing. An ECOG performance status of 0 or 1 was recorded for the patients, and 0 to 3 prior chemotherapy regimens had been received by the patients. What the work shows at the level of the full study, not this receptor alone: Improved progression-free and overall survival was found to be associated with pretreatment peripheral blood TCR clonality below the median. Small sample size (n ≈ 29) and many exploratory analyses mean the results are intended to be hypothesis-generating. At 3 weeks after the start of treatment, tumor-associated TCR clones in peripheral blood had expanded more in patients with durable benefit (n of about 22, p = 0.022).

Synthetic TCR analog templates were spiked into each PCR so that absolute template abundance could be estimated from read counts. The immunoSEQ assay used bias-controlled V and J gene primers to amplify TCRbeta CDR3 regions from genomic DNA. Sequencing of rearranged TCRbeta segments was done at approximately 20X coverage. The original pipeline was this. Sequencing errors were corrected by clustering and CDR3s were annotated against IMGT to assign V, D and J genes. Downstream analyses used only productive TCRbeta rearrangements, leaving out any out-of-frame or stop-codon sequences. Clonality was calculated as one minus the Shannon entropy normalized by the log of the number of unique productive sequences. Fisher's exact test with Benjamini-Hochberg correction, at a threshold of adjusted p below 0.01, was used to find clones that differed between time points or between blood and tumor. TCRdb took over this immuneACCESS table, retaining in-frame rearrangements with V and J assigned. Such tables are incomplete; in checked studies, under half of the missing clones stem from an unresolved V gene, and the remainder is unexplained. The DNA was the basis for D and trimming; V, J and clone size are from that table. This sample lists tens of thousands of clones; about four fifths were detected once. The ten largest make up 2% to 2.5% of the sample.

The germline V gene yields SGHRS for CDR1 and YFSETQ for CDR2. The cysteine opens and the phenylalanine closes a CDR3 of 15 amino acids. Of the read, only the CDR3 DNA is kept; its 45 bases are in frame from base 1. Germline trimming: 3 bases from V, 3 bases from J; junction bases outside gene matches: 4. With regard to this clone: Its antigen target is currently unknown. No base quality information exists; no much larger clone differs at one position.

Explained via the paper, the time point label denotes: pretreatment peripheral blood. The cohort comprised 25 to 30 patients with locally advanced or metastatic urothelial carcinoma treated at Memorial Sloan Kettering on a trial protocol. Peripheral blood mononuclear cells were collected pretreatment and during treatment, at between 1 and 8 total time points per patient. The Qiagen DNeasy Blood extraction kit was used to purify genomic DNA from total PBMCs and from tumor samples. PBMCs were collected pretreatment and during treatment, and were isolated and stored as previously described. The specimen was PBMCs, collected around atezolizumab (anti-PD-L1) treatment. This TCR derives from a man between 60 and 70 years old with urothelial cancer. Recombination connected TRBV5-1 to TRBJ1-5; TRBD1 agrees with 9 junctional bases. The CDR3 here reads CASSSTGGSNQPQHF. The DNA reads as follows: TGCGCCAGCAGCTCTACAGGGGGCTCCAATCAGCCCCAGCATTTT. Joined to the reference TRBV5-1 and TRBJ1-5 proteins, this CDR3 gives the full variable domain: KAGVTQTPRYLIKTRGQQVTLSCSPISGHRSVSWYQQTPGQGLQFLFEYFSETQRNKGNFPGRFSGRQFSNSRSEMNVSTLELGDSALYLCASSSTGGSNQPQHFGDGTRLSIL.